This TCR beta chain was recovered during a study of T cell changes during pregnancy in multiple sclerosis. CDR3 size: 16 residues. TCRdb's copy holds only in-frame clones and misses some; the assay was immunoSEQ multiplex PCR. This table holds 29,000 or so clones, around 89% found once. This chain connects TRBV21-1 to TRBJ1-2; the D call of TRBD1 is as the table states it, not checked on the DNA. TRBV21-1 represents a pseudogene. The sequencing here drew on CD8+ T cells from peripheral blood mononuclear cells, taken in the second trimester of pregnancy. The sequence was collected from a female donor with multiple sclerosis, enrolled in a pregnancy study. DNA of the CDR3: TGTGCCAGCAGCACGAAAGGCAGGGGCCCTCCCTATGGCTACACCTTC. Residues: CASSTKGRGPPYGYTF.